The present entry profiles one T cell receptor beta chain with its context. The antigen is unknown. One junction end disagrees with the germline gene, perhaps due to a read error. The data were taken from a study of T-cell memory formation after mild COVID-19. Across the study: Each donor largely had its own TCR clusters. General study points: CD4/CD8 balance characterized clones contracting day 15 to 85, and CD4+ skew characterized later expanders. Of the contracting clones, CD4+ ones lay mainly in CM and EM, and CD8+ ones in EMRA.

5'RACE, which relied on constant-segment primers, yielded TCR alpha and TCR beta cDNA libraries carrying sample barcodes and UMIs. TCRdb fed the 5' RACE reads into MiXCR, producing one record per CDR3 protein. The sample holds approximately 350,000 distinct CDR3 sequences, 25% to 30% seen once. The CDR3 has 11 amino acids. Germline lookup yields CDR1 DFQATT and CDR2 SNEGSKA (reference sequence). The chain has TRBV20-1 and TRBJ2-1, with 12 bases lining up with TRBD2. The sequenced sample consisted of PBMCs or a T cell subset sorted from them (not recorded which). The sequence was collected from an adult woman who had mild COVID-19 (a few samples of this study predate the infection). Cell type and time point are not known. The CDR3 coding sequence is TGCAGTGCTCTTACTAGCGGGAGGCTTAAATTC. Protein sequence: CSALTSGRLKF.